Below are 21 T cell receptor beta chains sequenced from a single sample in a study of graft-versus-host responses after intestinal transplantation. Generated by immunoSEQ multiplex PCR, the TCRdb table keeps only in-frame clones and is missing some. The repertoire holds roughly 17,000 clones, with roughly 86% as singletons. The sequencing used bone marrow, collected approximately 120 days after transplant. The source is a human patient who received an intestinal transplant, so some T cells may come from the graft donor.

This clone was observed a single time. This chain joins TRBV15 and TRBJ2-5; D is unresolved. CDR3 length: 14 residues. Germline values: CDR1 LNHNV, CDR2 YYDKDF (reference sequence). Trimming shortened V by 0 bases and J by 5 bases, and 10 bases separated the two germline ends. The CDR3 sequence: CATSRDGPRETQYF. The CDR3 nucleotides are TGTGCCACCAGCAGAGATGGGCCCAGGGAGACCCAGTACTTC.

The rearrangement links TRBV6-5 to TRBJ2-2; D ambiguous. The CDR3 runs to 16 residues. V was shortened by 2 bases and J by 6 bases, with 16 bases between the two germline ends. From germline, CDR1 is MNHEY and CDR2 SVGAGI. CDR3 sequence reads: CASSYDGPSYSGELFF. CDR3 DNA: TGTGCCAGCAGTTACGATGGCCCCTCGTACTCCGGGGAGCTGTTTTTT.

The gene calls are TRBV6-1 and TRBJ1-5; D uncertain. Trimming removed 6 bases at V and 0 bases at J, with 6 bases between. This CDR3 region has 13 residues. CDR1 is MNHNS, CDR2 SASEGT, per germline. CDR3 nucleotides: TGTGCCAGCAGCACTTATAGCAATCAGCCCCAGCATTTT. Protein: CASSTYSNQPQHF.

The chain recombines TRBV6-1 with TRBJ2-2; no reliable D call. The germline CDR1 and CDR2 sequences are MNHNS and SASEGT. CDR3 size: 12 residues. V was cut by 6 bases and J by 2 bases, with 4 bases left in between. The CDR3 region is CASSLNTGELFF. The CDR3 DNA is TGTGCCAGCAGCCTTAACACCGGGGAGCTGTTTTTT.

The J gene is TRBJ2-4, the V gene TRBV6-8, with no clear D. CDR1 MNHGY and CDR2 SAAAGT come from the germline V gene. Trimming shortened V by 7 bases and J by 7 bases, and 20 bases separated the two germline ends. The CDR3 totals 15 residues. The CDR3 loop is CASTLEEPERNIQYF. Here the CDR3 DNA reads TGTGCCAGCACCCTAGAGGAGCCGGAAAGGAACATTCAGTACTTC.

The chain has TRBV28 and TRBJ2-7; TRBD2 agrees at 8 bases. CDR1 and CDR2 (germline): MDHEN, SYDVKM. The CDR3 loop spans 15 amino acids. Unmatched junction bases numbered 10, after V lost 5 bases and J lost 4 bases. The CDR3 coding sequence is TGTGCCAGCAGTCCCCGGGGGGCGGGAGGATACGAGCAGTACTTC. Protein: CASSPRGAGGYEQYF.

DNA for the CDR3: TGTGCCAGTAGTAAATCCGGGACAGATCTCTACGAGCAGTACTTC. Amino acid sequence: CASSKSGTDLYEQYF. This chain connects TRBV19 to TRBJ2-7, with 7 bases aligning to TRBD1. In germline, CDR1 is LNHDA, CDR2 SQIVND (reference sequence). V trimming: 4 bases; J trimming: 3 bases; junction bases outside the gene matches: 9. This CDR3 has 15 residues.

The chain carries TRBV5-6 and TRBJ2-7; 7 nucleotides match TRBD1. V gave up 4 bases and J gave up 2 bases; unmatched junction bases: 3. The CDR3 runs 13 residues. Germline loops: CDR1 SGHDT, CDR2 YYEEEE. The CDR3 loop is CASSPGTAYEQYF. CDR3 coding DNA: TGTGCCAGCAGCCCCGGGACAGCCTACGAGCAGTACTTC. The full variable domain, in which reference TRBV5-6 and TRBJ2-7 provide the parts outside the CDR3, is DAGVTQSPTHLIKTRGQQVTLRCSPKSGHDTVSWYQQALGQGPQFIFQYYEEEERQRGNFPDRFSGHQFPNYSSELNVNALLLGDSALYLCASSPGTAYEQYFGPGTRLTVT.

This chain's CDR3 is CASSLTGSSYNEQFF. In nucleotides, the CDR3 is TGTGCCAGCAGCCTGACAGGGAGCTCCTACAATGAGCAGTTCTTC. The genes are TRBV7-6 and TRBJ2-1; TRBD1 matches 7 bases. V lost 5 bases and J lost 0; bases outside the gene matches: 4. The CDR3 totals 15 residues. The germline V gene encodes CDR1 SGHVS and CDR2 FNYEAQ.

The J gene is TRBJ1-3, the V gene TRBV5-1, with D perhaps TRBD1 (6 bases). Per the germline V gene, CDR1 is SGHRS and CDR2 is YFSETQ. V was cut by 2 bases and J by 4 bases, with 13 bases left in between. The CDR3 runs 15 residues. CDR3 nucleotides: TGCGCCAGCAGCTTTGACAGGACCCAGGGAAACACCATATATTTT. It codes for CASSFDRTQGNTIYF.

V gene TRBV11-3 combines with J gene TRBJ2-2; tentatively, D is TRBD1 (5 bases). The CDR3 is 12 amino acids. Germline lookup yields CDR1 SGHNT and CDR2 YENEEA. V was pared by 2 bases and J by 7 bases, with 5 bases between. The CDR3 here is CASSLTGGELFF. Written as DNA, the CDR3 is TGTGCCAGCAGCTTAACAGGCGGGGAGCTGTTTTTT.

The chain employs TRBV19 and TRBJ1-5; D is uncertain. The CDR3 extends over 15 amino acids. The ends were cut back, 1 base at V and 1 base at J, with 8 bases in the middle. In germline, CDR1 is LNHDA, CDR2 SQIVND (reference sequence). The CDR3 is CASSIVVHSNQPQHF. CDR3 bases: TGTGCCAGTAGTATAGTGGTTCACAGCAATCAGCCCCAGCATTTT.

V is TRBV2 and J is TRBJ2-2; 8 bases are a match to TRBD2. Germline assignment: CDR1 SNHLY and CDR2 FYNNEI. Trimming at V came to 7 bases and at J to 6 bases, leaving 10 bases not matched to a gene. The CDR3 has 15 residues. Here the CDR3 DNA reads TGTGCCAGCAAATTTACGGGAGGGCCCGCCGGGGAGCTGTTTTTT. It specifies CASKFTGGPAGELFF.

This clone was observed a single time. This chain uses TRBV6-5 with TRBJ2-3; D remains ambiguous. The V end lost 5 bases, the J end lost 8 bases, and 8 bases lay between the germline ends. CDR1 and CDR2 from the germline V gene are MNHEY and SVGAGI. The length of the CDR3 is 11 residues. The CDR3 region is CASSDFRTQYF. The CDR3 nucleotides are TGTGCCAGCAGTGACTTCCGTACGCAGTATTTT.

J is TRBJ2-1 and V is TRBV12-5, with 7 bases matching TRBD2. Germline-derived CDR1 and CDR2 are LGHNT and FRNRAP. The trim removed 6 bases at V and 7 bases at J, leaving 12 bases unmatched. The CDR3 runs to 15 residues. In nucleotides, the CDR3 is TGTGCTAGTGGAACCCTGGGGGAGGGCCTAAATGAGCAGTTCTTC. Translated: CASGTLGEGLNEQFF.

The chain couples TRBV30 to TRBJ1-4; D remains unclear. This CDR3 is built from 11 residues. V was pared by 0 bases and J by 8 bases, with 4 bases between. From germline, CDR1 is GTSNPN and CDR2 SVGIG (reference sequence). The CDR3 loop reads CAWSVYEKLFF. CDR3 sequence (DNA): TGTGCCTGGAGTGTATACGAAAAACTGTTTTTT.

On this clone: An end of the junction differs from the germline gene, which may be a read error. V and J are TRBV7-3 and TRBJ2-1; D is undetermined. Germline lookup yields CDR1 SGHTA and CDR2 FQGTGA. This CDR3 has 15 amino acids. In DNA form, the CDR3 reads TGTGCCAGCAGCTTAATGGCGGTTTCTAACAATGAGCAGCTCTTC. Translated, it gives CASSLMAVSNNEQLF.

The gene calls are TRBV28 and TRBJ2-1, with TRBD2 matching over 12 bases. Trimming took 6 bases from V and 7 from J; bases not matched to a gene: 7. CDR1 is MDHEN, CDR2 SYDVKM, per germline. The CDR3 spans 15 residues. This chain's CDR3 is CASRAGLAGSNEQFF. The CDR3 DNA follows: TGTGCCAGCAGGGCCGGACTAGCGGGATCTAATGAGCAGTTCTTC.

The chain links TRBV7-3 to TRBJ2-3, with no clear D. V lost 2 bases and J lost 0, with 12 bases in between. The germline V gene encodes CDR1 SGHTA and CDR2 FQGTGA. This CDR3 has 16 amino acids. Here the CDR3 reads CASSLSGYKSTDTQYF. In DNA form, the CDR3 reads TGTGCCAGCAGCTTATCAGGTTACAAAAGCACAGATACGCAGTATTTT. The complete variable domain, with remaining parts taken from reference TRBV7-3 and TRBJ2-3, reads GAGVSQTPSNKVTEKGKYVELRCDPISGHTALYWYRQSLGQGPEFLIYFQGTGAADDSGLPNDRFFAVRPEGSVSTLKIQRTERGDSAVYLCASSLSGYKSTDTQYFGPGTRLTVL.

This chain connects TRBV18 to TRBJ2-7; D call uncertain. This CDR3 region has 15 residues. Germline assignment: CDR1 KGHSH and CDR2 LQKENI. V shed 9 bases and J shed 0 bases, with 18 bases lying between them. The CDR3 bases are TGTGCCAGTTCCCCAAACACGGCAGCCTCCTACGAGCAGTACTTC. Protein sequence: CASSPNTAASYEQYF.

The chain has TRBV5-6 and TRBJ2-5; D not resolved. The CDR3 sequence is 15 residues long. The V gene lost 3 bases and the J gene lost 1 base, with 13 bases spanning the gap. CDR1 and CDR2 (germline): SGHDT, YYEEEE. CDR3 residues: CASSSLWGIQETQYF. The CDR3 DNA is TGTGCCAGCAGCTCCCTGTGGGGAATCCAAGAGACCCAGTACTTC.